This is a list of T cell receptor beta chains from one sample in a study of response to subunit inactivated influenza vaccine. TCRdb called the RT-PCR reads again in MiXCR, with one record for every CDR3 protein. The data show about 300,000 distinct CDR3 sequences, about a fifth seen once. The material was PBMCs from blood, obtained about 19 months after vaccination. Receptor source: a man aged 50-75 years who received an inactivated influenza vaccine. The CDR3 runs from the conserved cysteine through the conserved F or W. The D gene is left open where the match is weak. A clone size is listed for some rows: how often the clone was seen (once, few, many), or a class if it is expanded.

D gene,clone size,J gene,V gene,CDR3 protein,CDR3 DNA
.,.,TRBJ2-3,TRBV21-1,CASSDPTGLQSTDTQYF,TGTGCCAGCAGCGACCCAACAGGCTTACAAAGCACAGATACGCAGTATTTT
TRBD1,few,TRBJ1-1,TRBV29-1,CSVRGTGGRYTEAFF,TGCAGCGTCCGAGGGACAGGGGGTAGGTACACTGAAGCTTTCTTT
.,.,TRBJ2-1,TRBV28,CASSLYSAGMEQFF,TGTGCCAGCAGTTTGTATTCGGCGGGAATGGAGCAGTTCTTC
.,.,TRBJ1-2,TRBV5-1,CASSLARDGRRINYGYTF,TGCGCCAGCAGCTTGGCCCGGGATGGCAGGAGGATTAACTATGGCTACACCTTC
TRBD1,.,TRBJ2-7,TRBV7-2,CASSRDRTYEQYF,TGTGCCAGCAGCCGGGACAGGACCTACGAGCAGTACTTC
.,many,TRBJ2-2,TRBV11-2,CASSLDRAGELFF,TGTGCCAGCAGCTTAGATCGTGCGGGGGAGCTGTTTTTT
.,few,TRBJ2-2,TRBV6-5,CASSSYLSAGELFF,TGTGCCAGCAGTTCTTACCTTTCGGCCGGGGAGCTGTTTTTT
TRBD1,few,TRBJ1-1,TRBV7-2,CASSIRQGGTEAFF,TGTGCCAGCAGCATACGACAGGGGGGAACTGAAGCTTTCTTT
TRBD1,.,TRBJ2-3,TRBV6-1,CASSAQGALSTDTQYF,TGTGCCAGCAGTGCACAGGGGGCGCTTAGCACAGATACGCAGTATTTT
.,.,TRBJ2-4,TRBV28,CASRRGPRDFVNIQYF,TGTGCCAGCAGACGAGGCCCCCGGGACTTCGTGAACATTCAGTACTTC
TRBD1,.,TRBJ2-2,TRBV10-1,CASSPGQGAYGELFF,TGCGCCAGCAGCCCAGGACAGGGAGCTTACGGGGAGCTGTTTTTT
.,.,TRBJ1-1,TRBV3-1,CASSLASTDTEAFF,TGTGCCAGCAGTCTGGCCAGCACTGACACTGAAGCTTTCTTT
.,.,TRBJ2-5,TRBV20-1,CSARDSRELGTQYF,TGCAGTGCCAGGGACTCCAGGGAGCTCGGGACCCAGTACTTC
.,.,TRBJ1-2,TRBV7-9,CASSPSGNNYGYTF,TGTGCCAGCAGCCCCTCCGGGAACAACTATGGCTACACCTTC
.,.,TRBJ2-2,TRBV20-1,CSARNLRLNTGELFF,TGCAGTGCTAGGAACCTACGCTTGAACACCGGGGAGCTGTTTTTT
.,.,TRBJ2-7,TRBV12-3/TRBV12-4,CASSPKIEQYF,TGTGCCAGCAGCCCGAAGATCGAGCAGTACTTC
.,few,TRBJ1-4,TRBV4-3,CASSPTVFNEKLFF,TGCGCCAGCAGCCCGACAGTTTTTAATGAAAAACTGTTTTTT
.,.,TRBJ2-1,TRBV6-4,CASSEWRTVAGHEQFF,TGTGCCAGCAGCGAGTGGAGGACGGTCGCAGGCCATGAGCAGTTCTTC
TRBD2,once,TRBJ2-7,TRBV7-2,CASSSGLAGVDEQYF,TGTGCCAGCAGCTCGGGACTAGCGGGAGTCGACGAGCAGTACTTC
.,few,TRBJ1-6,TRBV4-1,CASSQSWTAVNSPLHF,TGCGCCAGCAGCCAATCGTGGACAGCCGTAAATTCACCCCTCCACTTT
.,.,TRBJ2-7,TRBV29-1,CSVVLGTINGEQYF,TGCAGCGTTGTCCTCGGGACAATTAATGGCGAGCAGTACTTC
TRBD2,few,TRBJ2-7,TRBV28,CASTETSGRYEQYF,TGTGCCAGCACTGAGACTAGCGGAAGGTACGAGCAGTACTTC
.,.,TRBJ1-6,TRBV5-4,CASSQQTGDNSPLHF,TGTGCCAGCAGCCAACAAACGGGGGATAATTCACCCCTCCACTTT
.,many,TRBJ2-7,TRBV6-5,CASSHSRELAEQYF,TGTGCCAGCAGTCACTCCCGGGAGCTTGCCGAGCAGTACTTC
TRBD2,few,TRBJ2-1,TRBV4-2,CASSPQRGGHYNEQFF,TGTGCCAGCAGCCCCCAGCGGGGGGGCCACTACAATGAGCAGTTCTTC
TRBD2,few,TRBJ2-7,TRBV4-3,CASSQGVAGASYEQYF,TGCGCCAGCAGCCAAGGAGTGGCGGGAGCCTCCTACGAGCAGTACTTC
.,few,TRBJ2-2,TRBV7-9,CASSPQVVPGELFF,TGTGCCAGCAGCCCCCAGGTTGTACCCGGGGAGCTGTTTTTT
.,many,TRBJ2-2,TRBV28,CASTGASRNTGELFF,TGTGCCAGCACGGGTGCTAGCCGGAACACCGGGGAGCTGTTTTTT
.,.,TRBJ2-1,TRBV7-9,CASSLVLANTEQFF,TGTGCCAGCAGCTTAGTCCTAGCGAACACTGAGCAGTTCTTC
.,many,TRBJ1-1,TRBV4-3,CASSQEGGHTEAFF,TGCGCCAGCAGCCAAGAGGGGGGGCACACTGAAGCTTTCTTT
.,.,TRBJ2-1,TRBV20-1,CSARDPEGSYNEQFF,TGCAGTGCTAGAGATCCAGAGGGCTCCTACAATGAGCAGTTCTTC
TRBD2,few,TRBJ2-1,TRBV5-1,CASSWAGTSPYNEQFF,TGCGCCAGCAGCTGGGCCGGGACTAGTCCCTACAATGAGCAGTTCTTC
.,few,TRBJ2-3,TRBV7-2,CASSSRVDIDTQYF,TGTGCCAGCAGCTCACGGGTTGACATAGATACGCAGTATTTT
TRBD2,many,TRBJ2-1,TRBV28,CATEPAGEGNEQFF,TGTGCCACCGAGCCAGCGGGAGAGGGCAATGAGCAGTTCTTC
.,few,TRBJ1-6,TRBV20-1,CSATRDFNSPLHF,TGCAGTGCTACCCGGGACTTCAATTCACCCCTCCACTTT
.,few,TRBJ1-1,TRBV3-1,CASSQAAGVNTEAFF,TGTGCCAGCAGCCAAGCAGCGGGGGTGAACACTGAAGCTTTCTTT
TRBD1,.,TRBJ2-7,TRBV14,CASSHRGQLNEYF,TGTGCCAGCAGCCACCGGGGACAGTTAAACGAGTACTTC
TRBD1,.,TRBJ2-7,TRBV12-3/TRBV12-4,CASRETGTGGYEQYF,TGTGCCAGCAGAGAAACCGGGACAGGGGGCTACGAGCAGTACTTC
.,.,TRBJ2-3,TRBV2,CASPPLGGGQDTQYF,TGTGCCAGCCCTCCCCTAGGGGGGGGGCAAGATACGCAGTATTTT
.,.,TRBJ1-2,TRBV7-3,CASSTGPDNYGYTF,TGTGCCAGCAGCACCGGACCCGATAACTATGGCTACACCTTC
.,few,TRBJ2-5,TRBV30,CAWRPGTGRQETQYF,TGTGCCTGGAGACCAGGGACTGGAAGACAAGAGACCCAGTACTTC
.,few,TRBJ1-5,TRBV28,CASSSPFLNQPQHF,TGTGCCAGCAGTTCCCCCTTTTTAAATCAGCCCCAGCATTTT
.,.,TRBJ1-6,TRBV10-3,CAIRGRDTNNSPLHF,TGTGCCATCAGGGGTCGGGACACAAATAATTCACCCCTCCACTTT
TRBD1,few,TRBJ1-4,TRBV5-1,CASSVEPPGQRPEKLFF,TGCGCCAGCAGCGTGGAGCCGCCGGGACAGAGGCCGGAAAAACTGTTTTTT
.,many,TRBJ1-5,TRBV20-1,CSASDGSRGSSNQPQHF,TGCAGTGCTAGCGATGGGTCCCGCGGCTCAAGCAATCAGCCCCAGCATTTT
.,.,TRBJ1-6,TRBV6-1,CASSVSDNSPLHF,TGTGCCAGCAGTGTTTCCGATAATTCACCCCTCCACTTT
.,few,TRBJ2-3,TRBV20-1,CSAREMRETQYF,TGCAGTGCGAGAGAGATGCGGGAAACGCAGTATTTT
.,many,TRBJ2-3,TRBV12-3/TRBV12-4,CASTPGAWPGDTQYF,TGTGCCAGCACTCCCGGGGCGTGGCCTGGAGATACGCAGTATTTT
.,many,TRBJ1-2,TRBV5-6,CASSRGEGVTGGYTF,TGTGCCAGCAGCCGGGGCGAGGGGGTAACGGGGGGCTACACCTTC
.,.,TRBJ1-1,TRBV25-1,CASSYGNYNTEAFF,TGTGCCAGCAGTTATGGAAATTATAACACTGAAGCTTTCTTT
.,many,TRBJ1-2,TRBV10-3,CAISAGTIYGYTF,TGTGCCATCAGTGCAGGGACAATATATGGCTACACCTTC
.,few,TRBJ1-5,TRBV15,CATSRDNGEWEPQHF,TGTGCCACCAGCAGAGATAATGGGGAGTGGGAGCCCCAGCATTTT
.,.,TRBJ1-5,TRBV4-1,CASSQGPNQPQHF,TGCGCCAGCAGCCAGGGACCAAATCAGCCCCAGCATTTT
TRBD1,.,TRBJ1-5,TRBV7-6,CASSLAPGTGHNQPQHF,TGTGCCAGCAGCTTAGCCCCTGGGACAGGGCACAATCAGCCCCAGCATTTT
.,.,TRBJ2-1,TRBV6-5,CASSGRNSDNEQFF,TGTGCCAGCAGTGGTCGGAACAGCGACAATGAGCAGTTCTTC
TRBD2,.,TRBJ2-1,TRBV4-1,CASSQGGGTSYNEQFF,TGCGCCAGCAGCCAAGGCGGGGGGACCTCCTACAATGAGCAGTTCTTC
.,few,TRBJ2-3,TRBV20-1,CSARVRDTQYF,TGCAGTGCTAGAGTGAGAGATACGCAGTATTTT